In its sample, the clone carrying this T cell receptor (beta chain) was seen a few times. This record comes from a study of blood T cell repertoires in COVID-19. Across the study: Acute and convalescent COVID-19 samples came from the United States, Italy and Spain.

Method: immunoSEQ multiplex PCR; TCRdb's copy keeps in-frame clones and lacks some. The repertoire holds 55,000 to 95,000 clones, with around four fifths as singletons. Germline V gives CDR1 MGHDK, CDR2 SYGVNS. V lost 0 bases and J 8 bases, leaving 9 bases between the germline ends. This CDR3 region has 13 residues. What was sequenced was peripheral blood. This sequence was found in a woman aged 55-69 years with acute or convalescent COVID-19. This chain uses TRBV25-1 with TRBJ2-3; no clear D gene. This chain's CDR3 is CASSEYVGATQYF. The CDR3 DNA follows: TGTGCCAGCAGTGAATACGTAGGAGCTACGCAGTATTTT.